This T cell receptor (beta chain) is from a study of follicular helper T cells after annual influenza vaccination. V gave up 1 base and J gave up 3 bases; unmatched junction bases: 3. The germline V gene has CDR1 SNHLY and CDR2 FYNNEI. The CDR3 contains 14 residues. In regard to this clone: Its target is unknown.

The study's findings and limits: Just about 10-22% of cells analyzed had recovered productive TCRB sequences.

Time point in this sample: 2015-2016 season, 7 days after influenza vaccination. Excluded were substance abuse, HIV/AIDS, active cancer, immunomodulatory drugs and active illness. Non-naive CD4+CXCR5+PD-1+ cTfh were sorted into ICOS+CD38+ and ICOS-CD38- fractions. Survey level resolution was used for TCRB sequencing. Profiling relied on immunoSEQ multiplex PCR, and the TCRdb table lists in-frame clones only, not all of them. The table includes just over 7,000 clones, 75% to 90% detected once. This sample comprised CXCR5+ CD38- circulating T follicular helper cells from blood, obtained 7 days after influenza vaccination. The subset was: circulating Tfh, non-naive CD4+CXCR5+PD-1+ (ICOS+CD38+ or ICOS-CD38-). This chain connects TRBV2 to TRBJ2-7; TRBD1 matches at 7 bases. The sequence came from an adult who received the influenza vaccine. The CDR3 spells CASSEDRGDYEQYF. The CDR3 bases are TGTGCCAGCAGTGAAGACAGGGGTGACTACGAGCAGTACTTC.